This TCR beta chain was captured in a study of T cell repertoires in aging, cancer and after chemotherapy. A mixed TRB-A/B primer pool amplified rearranged TRB by multiplex touch-down PCR. TCRdb reanalysed the multiplex PCR reads using MiXCR and keeps one entry per CDR3 protein. Found here are 7,000 to 8,500 distinct CDR3 sequences, about 30% of them singletons; the top ten hold around 9%. The template was genomic DNA from peripheral blood, not RNA. Source material: blood. This sequence originates from a human donor with a blood cancer.

This CDR3 reads CARSLYLGVSEQYF. The CDR3 region has the DNA TGTGCCAGAAGCTTGTACCTGGGGGTAAGCGAGCAGTACTTC. The V gene is TRBV5-3, the J gene TRBJ2-7; D tentatively reads TRBD1 or TRBD2 (5 bases each). TRBV5-3 is known as an ORF, though its function is uncertain. The CDR3 totals 14 residues. Trimming removed 1 base from V and 6 bases from J, with 14 bases in between.